This T cell receptor beta chain came from a study of T cell responses to AZD1222 COVID-19 vaccine. Overall study results and limits: There were mostly white British donors and more females than males, and clonal diversity was possibly underestimated. Among vaccine-associated CD4 TCRs, coverage spanned spike, with dominance at 160-218 and 743-854.

Profiled with immunoSEQ multiplex PCR; TCRdb holds only in-frame clones, not every one. This table has around 100,000 clones, roughly nine tenths appearing once. The CDR3 has 17 residues. Germline assignment: CDR1 LNHDA and CDR2 SQIVND (reference sequence). The germline V and J ends were trimmed by 5 bases and 2 bases, with 19 bases remaining between them. In the case of this clone: Antigen unknown.

This TCR was sampled from an adult in good health. The starting material was peripheral blood, obtained on day 0 of AZD1222 vaccination. This chain joins TRBV19 and TRBJ1-5; D unclear. The CDR3 reads CASSPSRLQRGNQPQHF. The CDR3 region has the DNA TGTGCCAGTAGTCCCTCTAGACTACAGCGGGGCAATCAGCCCCAGCATTTT.